This T cell receptor (beta chain) was captured by sequencing in a study of CD8+CD57+ T cells in acquired aplastic anemia. General study points: Roughly 29 was the count of CD8+ CDR3 sequences that patients shared with controls.

The use of genomic DNA as template underpinned the TCR beta VDJ and CDR3 profiling. TCRdb passed the reads through MiXCR, listing each CDR3 protein once. The sample contains around 150,000 distinct CDR3 sequences, over 70% of which appear only once. Details on this clonotype: Its antigen is not identified.

Individuals selected for sequencing had exhibited CD8+CD57+ cell expansion on flow cytometry. J gave up 0 bases and V 4 bases, and 4 bases lay outside the gene matches. Germline assignment: CDR1 LNHDA and CDR2 SQIVND (reference sequence). The CDR3 is 15 residues long. The specimen sequenced was sorted CD4+, CD8+, or CD8+CD57+ T cells (not recorded which) from PBMCs. The receptor comes from a human donor with aplastic anemia. The chain has TRBV19 and TRBJ1-2; TRBD1 agrees at 8 bases. The CDR3 nucleotides are TGTGCCAGTAGTACCGACAGGGGAACTAACTATGGCTACACCTTC. It codes for CASSTDRGTNYGYTF. Complete variable domain (other parts from reference TRBV19 and TRBJ1-2): DGGITQSPKYLFRKEGQNVTLSCEQNLNHDAMYWYRQDPGQGLRLIYYSQIVNDFQKGDIAEGYSVSREKKESFPLTVTSAQKNPTAFYLCASSTDRGTNYGYTFGSGTRLTVV.